A single sample is the source of the 14 T cell receptor beta chains below, sequenced in a study of Ad26.COV2.S vaccination and SARS-CoV-2 variants. The data were produced by immunoSEQ multiplex PCR, yet TCRdb's version contains in-frame clones alone and is incomplete. Of around 320,000 clones in the sample, just over 85% are singletons; the top ten hold more than 1.5%. Treatment specified: about 20 received Ad26.COV2.S at low or high dose, single or two shots; roughly five received placebo; per-sample allocation not given. The samples date from day 63 after the first vaccine or placebo injection. Sequenced here: peripheral blood, sampled in a trial of Ad26.COV2.S vaccine versus placebo. Receptors were obtained from a person aged 18-60 years who received the Ad26.COV2.S COVID-19 vaccine or a placebo.

The CDR3: CASSFTGGVGSPLHF. CDR3 nucleotides: TGTGCCAGCAGCTTCACAGGGGGTGTGGGGTCACCCCTCCACTTT. This chain links TRBV11-2 with TRBJ1-6, with TRBD1 matching 8 bases. The CDR3 covers 15 residues. Per germline, CDR1 SGHAT and CDR2 FQNNGV. The junction had 8 bases not matched to a gene; V was cut back by 3 bases and J by 10 bases.

This clone was observed once. The chain recombines TRBV5-1 with TRBJ2-3; a weak D match, TRBD2 (7 bases). This CDR3 is 16 amino acids long. Trimming shortened V by 0 bases and J by 2 bases, and 13 bases separated the two germline ends. CDR1 is SGHRS and CDR2 is YFSETQ in the germline V gene. In DNA form, the CDR3 reads TGCGCCAGCAGCTTGGAAGGGGGGGCCCTCACAGATACGCAGTATTTT. It translates to CASSLEGGALTDTQYF.

The V gene is TRBV7-2, the J gene TRBJ1-2; D is undetermined. CDR1 and CDR2 (germline): SGHTA, FQGNSA. CDR3 length equals 14 residues. V lost 2 bases to trimming and J lost 7 bases, with 14 bases between them. As DNA, the CDR3 is TGTGCCAGCAGCTTAAACGCATATGTACGTGGCTACACCTTC. Residues: CASSLNAYVRGYTF.

V and J are TRBV30 and TRBJ1-1; D ambiguous. CDR3 size: 13 residues. CDR1 and CDR2 from the germline V gene are GTSNPN and SVGIG (reference sequence). V was trimmed by 1 base and J by 3 bases, leaving 9 bases between them. The CDR3 DNA reads as TGTGCCTGGAGTGGGGCTCGGGACACTGAAGCTTTCTTT. It yields the protein CAWSGARDTEAFF.

V is TRBV7-2 and J is TRBJ1-1, with 10 bases matching TRBD1. CDR1 SGHTA and CDR2 FQGNSA come from the germline V gene. The CDR3 loop spans 16 amino acids. The trim removed 1 base at V and 1 base at J, leaving 3 bases unmatched. The CDR3 nucleotides are TGTGCCAGCAGCTTAGTGGGACAGGGGCCGAACACTGAAGCTTTCTTT. Its translation: CASSLVGQGPNTEAFF. The full variable domain, completed using reference TRBV7-2 and TRBJ1-1, is GAGVSQSPSNKVTEKGKDVELRCDPISGHTALYWYRQSLGQGLEFLIYFQGNSAPDKSGLPSDRFSAERTGGSVSTLTIQRTQQEDSAVYLCASSLVGQGPNTEAFFGQGTRLTVV.

V and J are TRBV2 and TRBJ2-7, with a weak D call TRBD1 (6 bases). Germline loops: CDR1 SNHLY, CDR2 FYNNEI. The CDR3 loop spans 11 amino acids. V lost 6 bases and J lost 4, with 7 bases in between. The CDR3 loop is CASRQGYEQYF. As DNA, the CDR3 is TGTGCCAGCAGGCAGGGGTACGAGCAGTACTTC. Drawing the rest from reference TRBV2 and TRBJ2-7, the complete variable domain is EPEVTQTPSHQVTQMGQEVILRCVPISNHLYFYWYRQILGQKVEFLVSFYNNEISEKSEIFDDQFSVERPDGSNFTLKIRSTKLEDSAMYFCASRQGYEQYFGPGTRLTVT.

The chain has TRBV27 and TRBJ1-6; possible D gene TRBD1, 5 bases. Trimming stripped 4 bases from V and 0 bases from J, with 16 bases between. Germline V CDR1 and CDR2: MNHEY, SMNVEV (reference sequence). This CDR3 comprises 18 residues. In DNA form, the CDR3 reads TGTGCCAGCAGTTACCAGGGACTACGAAGCTCCTATAATTCACCCCTCCACTTT. It translates to CASSYQGLRSSYNSPLHF.

This sequence joins TRBV18 and TRBJ2-5; the D is unclear. Looked up from germline, CDR1 is KGHSH and CDR2 is LQKENI. Trimming took 6 bases from V and 1 from J, leaving 9 bases between them. The CDR3 loop spans 13 amino acids. The CDR3 nucleotides are TGTGCCAGCTCTTACTCTGGCCAAGAGACCCAGTACTTC. Amino acid sequence: CASSYSGQETQYF.

The chain couples TRBV3-1 (or the pseudogene TRBV3-2) to TRBJ1-2; TRBD1 is a possible D gene (5 bases). Trimming removed 6 bases from V and 4 bases from J, with 18 bases in between. The V gene's germline CDR1 is LGHDT and CDR2 YNNKEL (reference sequence). The CDR3 runs to 15 residues. CDR3 nucleotide sequence: TGTGCCAGCAGAGAGGGGTGGGCGGAAGGCTATGGCTACACCTTC. Protein: CASREGWAEGYGYTF.

The chain has TRBV11-2 and TRBJ2-1; 8 positions agree with TRBD2. The CDR3 runs to 17 residues. V lost 4 bases, J lost 8 bases, and 16 bases stayed unmatched. Per germline, CDR1 SGHAT and CDR2 FQNNGV. CDR3 sequence: CASSSNPASGWSDEQFF. The CDR3 bases are TGTGCCAGCAGCTCGAACCCCGCTAGCGGGTGGAGCGATGAGCAGTTCTTC.

The CDR3 DNA sequence: TGTGCCAGCAGCCCCAGGGAGGCGGGCACTGAAGCTTTCTTT. It encodes CASSPREAGTEAFF. The J gene is TRBJ1-1, the V gene TRBV9; D perhaps matches TRBD1 (5 bases). The V and J ends lost 4 bases and 4 bases respectively, with 14 bases between them. From germline, CDR1 is SGDLS and CDR2 YYNGEE. The CDR3 runs to 14 residues.

The chain recombines TRBV5-4 with TRBJ1-3; 7 positions match TRBD1. Germline values: CDR1 SGHNT, CDR2 YYREEE (reference sequence). The junction had 13 bases not matched to a gene; V was cut back by 4 bases and J by 0 bases. CDR3 length: 18 amino acids. CDR3 nucleotide sequence: TGTGCCAGCAGCCGAAATTCGAGGACAGGCCGCTCTGGAAACACCATATATTTT. As protein: CASSRNSRTGRSGNTIYF.

The rearrangement links TRBV12-5 to TRBJ1-2, with D unclear. The CDR3 contains 13 residues. Germline CDR1 LGHNT, CDR2 FRNRAP. Deletions cut 7 bases from V and 4 bases from J, with 13 bases between. The CDR3 DNA is TGTGCTAGTGCATATTGGGTTTTCTATGGCTACACCTTC. It codes for CASAYWVFYGYTF.

CDR3 loop: CASSKSRGGQGSYGYTF. The CDR3, as DNA: TGTGCCAGCAGCAAATCGAGGGGGGGACAGGGGAGCTATGGCTACACCTTC. This chain links TRBV9 with TRBJ1-2, with 10 bases lining up with TRBD1. With V trimmed by 4 bases and J by 4 bases, 13 bases remained unmatched. This CDR3 region has 17 residues. The germline V gene has CDR1 SGDLS and CDR2 YYNGEE.